This TCR beta chain was found in a study of blood T cells in healthy people across ages. Next came a second PCR, run for 7 to 11 cycles, which used a sample-barcoded 5' primer along with a J-beta primer mix. MiXCR was run by TCRdb on the 5' RACE reads, yielding one entry per CDR3 protein. The sample shows hundreds of thousands of distinct CDR3 sequences, under 45% of them seen only once. Trimming cost V 4 bases and J 2 bases, with 18 bases left between them. Germline values: CDR1 DFQATT, CDR2 SNEGSKA (reference sequence). The CDR3 covers 16 residues. In regard to this clonotype: A much larger clone is a single base away; this may be a read error.

The chain couples TRBV20-1 to TRBJ2-4; tentatively, D is TRBD1 or TRBD2 (5 bases each). The source of this sequence is a man aged 60 to 69 in good health. The sample comprised blood. CDR3 bases: TGCAGTGCTATCATACCGAGGGGCCGCTCCAAAAACATTCAGTACTTC. Its protein product is CSAIIPRGRSKNIQYF.